This TCR beta chain was found in a study of blood T cells in healthy people across ages. With a J-beta primer mix and a sample-barcoded 5' primer, a second PCR ran about 7 to 12 cycles. TCRdb passed the 5' RACE reads through MiXCR, listing each CDR3 protein once. Here the sample spans around 990,000 distinct CDR3 sequences, around 25% being singletons. Deletions cut 2 bases from V and 8 bases from J, with 11 bases between. The germline CDR1 and CDR2 sequences are SGHRS and YFSETQ. This CDR3 comprises 14 residues. This sample also appeared in a second study, on T cells of mothers and their children.

This sequence was found in a girl aged 2 to 9 in good health. Material for sequencing was blood. V and J are TRBV5-1 and TRBJ1-6; D gene uncertain. The CDR3 reads CASSFGDPDSPLHF. CDR3 in DNA: TGCGCCAGCAGCTTCGGAGACCCGGATTCACCCCTCCACTTT. Full variable domain (rest looked up from reference TRBV5-1 and TRBJ1-6): KAGVTQTPRYLIKTRGQQVTLSCSPISGHRSVSWYQQTPGQGLQFLFEYFSETQRNKGNFPGRFSGRQFSNSRSEMNVSTLELGDSALYLCASSFGDPDSPLHFGNGTRLTVT.